These T cell receptor beta chains were read from a single sample in a study of CD8 T cells in Susac syndrome. A single record per CDR3 protein comes from TCRdb applying MiXCR to the immunoSEQ multiplex PCR reads. This table holds 95,000 to 150,000 distinct CDR3 sequences, about 95% found once. Sequenced sample: CD4+ T cells from PBMCs. The source is a human donor in good health. Each CDR3 is given with its conserved first and last residue. Each record gives: clone size, D gene, J gene, V gene, CDR3 protein, CDR3 DNA. A D gene is named only where the DNA matches it firmly. Not every row has a clone size; where given, it reads once, few, many or a size class.

once | NA | TRBJ2-7 | TRBV20-1 | CSARGGFYEQYF | TGCAGTGCTAGAGGGGGATTCTACGAGCAGTACTTC
NA | NA | TRBJ2-1 | TRBV6-5 | CASTPQALGGNEQFF | TGTGCCAGCACTCCACAGGCCCTCGGTGGCAATGAGCAGTTCTTC
NA | NA | TRBJ2-2 | TRBV7-9 | CASSWAGTDAGELFF | TGTGCCAGCAGCTGGGCCGGGACGGACGCCGGGGAGCTGTTTTTT
NA | TRBD2 | TRBJ2-7 | TRBV7-9 | CASSLEAGVGYEQYF | TGTGCCAGCAGCTTAGAAGCGGGAGTCGGCTACGAGCAGTACTTC
NA | TRBD2 | TRBJ2-7 | TRBV5-6 | CASSLAGGSEQYF | TGTGCCAGCAGTTTAGCGGGAGGGAGCGAGCAGTACTTC
NA | TRBD1 | TRBJ2-2 | TRBV20-1 | CSAHRGWDTGELFF | TGCAGTGCCCACAGGGGTTGGGACACCGGGGAGCTGTTTTTT
NA | NA | TRBJ2-7 | TRBV29-1 | CSATSSEGDLYGEQYF | TGCAGCGCCACCTCATCGGAGGGGGACCTATATGGGGAGCAGTACTTC
NA | NA | TRBJ1-1 | TRBV7-2 | CASSPSRGNTEAFF | TGTGCCAGCAGCCCGAGCCGGGGGAACACTGAAGCTTTCTTT
NA | NA | TRBJ2-3 | TRBV14 | CASSPKGVRQYF | TGTGCCAGCAGCCCCAAGGGGGTTAGGCAGTATTTT
once | NA | TRBJ2-7 | TRBV12-3/TRBV12-4 | CASSLEIGEQYF | TGTGCCAGCAGTTTAGAGATCGGCGAGCAGTACTTC
NA | TRBD2 | TRBJ2-2 | TRBV7-8 | CASSPGTSGTGELFF | TGTGCCAGCAGCCCTGGGACTAGCGGGACCGGGGAGCTGTTTTTT
NA | NA | TRBJ2-4 | TRBV23-1 | CASRTRTEPVAKNIQYF | TGCGCCAGCAGAACCCGGACAGAACCTGTAGCCAAAAACATTCAGTACTTC
NA | TRBD2 | TRBJ2-7 | TRBV20-1 | CSARVGGGGSYEQYF | TGCAGTGCTAGAGTTGGAGGCGGGGGCTCCTACGAGCAGTACTTC
NA | NA | TRBJ2-7 | TRBV7-2 | CASSLRAKQYF | TGTGCCAGCAGTTTAAGAGCGAAGCAGTACTTC
NA | TRBD1 | TRBJ2-5 | TRBV29-1 | CSVQGQGKETQYF | TGCAGCGTCCAGGGACAGGGAAAGGAGACCCAGTACTTC
NA | NA | TRBJ1-1 | TRBV2 | CASTALGTEAFF | TGTGCCAGCACGGCCCTGGGCACTGAAGCTTTCTTT
NA | NA | TRBJ1-2 | TRBV7-2 | CASSLALLGDGYTF | TGTGCCAGCAGCTTAGCGTTGTTGGGGGACGGCTACACCTTC
NA | TRBD1 | TRBJ2-7 | TRBV7-9 | CATTGDRVSEQYF | TGTGCCACCACGGGGGACAGGGTGTCCGAGCAGTACTTC
NA | NA | TRBJ1-2 | TRBV29-1 | CSVPGRGNYGYTF | TGCAGCGTTCCGGGACGGGGTAACTATGGCTACACCTTC
NA | TRBD2 | TRBJ2-5 | TRBV5-8 | CASSLAAGDEETQYF | TGTGCCAGCAGCTTGGCCGCGGGGGACGAAGAGACCCAGTACTTC
NA | NA | TRBJ2-2 | TRBV5-1 | CASSLVQGDTGELFF | TGCGCCAGCAGCTTAGTCCAGGGTGACACCGGGGAGCTGTTTTTT
NA | NA | TRBJ2-1 | TRBV3-1 | CASSQAGDEQFF | TGTGCCAGCAGCCAAGCCGGGGATGAGCAGTTCTTC
NA | NA | TRBJ2-5 | TRBV20-1 | CSARTPWAGATKTQYF | TGCAGTGCTAGAACCCCATGGGCAGGGGCCACCAAGACCCAGTACTTC
NA | TRBD2 | TRBJ2-3 | TRBV6-4 | CASTPGLAGVDTQYF | TGTGCCAGCACCCCGGGACTAGCGGGAGTAGATACGCAGTATTTT
NA | TRBD2 | TRBJ2-7 | TRBV7-9 | CASSLTAGGPLNEQYF | TGTGCCAGCAGCTTAACAGCGGGAGGGCCTTTGAACGAGCAGTACTTC
NA | NA | TRBJ2-5 | TRBV12-5 | CASALTEGRNQETQYF | TGTGCTAGTGCCCTAACTGAGGGACGAAACCAAGAGACCCAGTACTTC
NA | TRBD2 | TRBJ2-1 | TRBV7-9 | CAGKLAGGNVDEQFF | TGTGCCGGCAAGTTGGCGGGAGGTAACGTCGATGAGCAGTTCTTC
NA | TRBD1 | TRBJ1-1 | TRBV30 | CAWNQDRIGEAFF | TGTGCCTGGAACCAGGACAGGATCGGTGAAGCTTTCTTT
NA | NA | TRBJ2-1 | TRBV7-2 | CASSSRTASSSYNEQFF | TGTGCCAGCAGCTCGAGGACAGCTTCCAGCTCCTACAATGAGCAGTTCTTC
NA | TRBD1 | TRBJ2-2 | TRBV2 | CASSTGTGYRGELFF | TGTGCCAGCAGTACCGGGACAGGGTACCGCGGGGAGCTGTTTTTT
NA | TRBD2 | TRBJ2-1 | TRBV18 | CASSRFSGTESYNEQFF | TGTGCCAGCTCACGGTTTAGCGGGACCGAGAGCTACAATGAGCAGTTCTTC
NA | NA | TRBJ1-1 | TRBV7-2 | CASSLLGQLSTEAFF | TGTGCCAGCAGCTTATTAGGACAGTTGAGCACTGAAGCTTTCTTT
NA | NA | TRBJ2-1 | TRBV20-1 | CSAPSQGYRHNEQFF | TGCAGTGCTCCGTCCCAGGGATATCGGCACAATGAGCAGTTCTTC
NA | TRBD2 | TRBJ2-1 | TRBV5-1 | CASSSGTSGRANYNEQFF | TGCGCCAGCAGCTCTGGGACTAGCGGGAGGGCCAACTACAATGAGCAGTTCTTC
NA | NA | TRBJ1-2 | TRBV19 | CASSIVEGGYTF | TGTGCCAGTAGTATCGTGGAGGGAGGCTACACCTTC
NA | NA | TRBJ2-7 | TRBV7-2 | CASSPSAGVGYEQYF | TGTGCCAGCAGCCCTAGTGCAGGGGTGGGATACGAGCAGTACTTC
NA | NA | TRBJ1-1 | TRBV3-1 | CASSQDDWNTEAFF | TGTGCCAGCAGCCAAGATGATTGGAACACTGAAGCTTTCTTT
NA | NA | TRBJ2-3 | TRBV6-5 | CASSWRAPSTDTQYF | TGTGCCAGCAGTTGGAGGGCACCTAGCACAGATACGCAGTATTTT
once | NA | TRBJ2-3 | TRBV6-1 | CASSEIAGSTDTQYF | TGTGCCAGCAGTGAAATTGCGGGGAGCACAGATACGCAGTATTTT
NA | TRBD2 | TRBJ2-5 | TRBV5-4 | CASSLRLAGVETQYF | TGTGCCAGCAGCTTGAGGCTAGCGGGAGTAGAGACCCAGTACTTC
NA | NA | TRBJ1-1 | TRBV30 | CAWDGGLQTEAFF | TGTGCCTGGGACGGGGGGCTACAGACTGAAGCTTTCTTT
NA | NA | TRBJ2-3 | TRBV4-1 | CASSPGVASRTDTQYF | TGCGCCAGCAGCCCCGGAGTAGCGAGTCGCACAGATACGCAGTATTTT
NA | NA | TRBJ2-1 | TRBV11-2 | CASSLMGVGAYLRSEQFF | TGTGCCAGCAGCTTAATGGGGGTGGGGGCCTACCTGCGAAGTGAGCAGTTCTTC